One sample yielded the 5 T cell receptor beta chains listed below, sequenced in a study of T cells after yellow fever vaccination. TCRdb itself ran the 5' RACE reads through MiXCR, one entry per CDR3 protein. Among around 140,000 distinct CDR3 sequences listed, about 7.7% were seen once. The sample was CD4+ T cells sorted from PBMCs, taken 5 days after the yellow fever booster vaccination. The receptors were sampled from a man aged 25 to 45 who received the YFV17D yellow fever vaccine.

This clonotype appeared a few times. This chain joins TRBV15 and TRBJ2-5, with TRBD2 as a possible D gene (6 bases). V lost 2 bases and J 9 bases, leaving 13 bases between the germline ends. CDR1 is LNHNV and CDR2 is YYDKDF in the germline V gene (reference sequence). The CDR3 totals 13 residues. CDR3 sequence reads: CATSRPTSGAQYF. CDR3 sequence (DNA): TGTGCCACCAGCAGACCAACCTCGGGGGCCCAGTACTTC.

Note on this clonotype: A much larger clonotype is one base distant, so this may be a read error. The chain is built from TRBV12-3 or TRBV12-4 and TRBJ2-7; D gene ambiguous. Trimming cost V 4 bases and J 1 base, with 5 bases left between them. CDR3 size: 12 residues. The CDR3 coding sequence is TGTGCCAGCAGTTCGCTTTCCTACGAGCAGTACTTC. This codes for CASSSLSYEQYF.

This clonotype was found many times. The chain recombines TRBV28 with TRBJ2-3; the D is unclear. CDR1 MDHEN and CDR2 SYDVKM come from the germline V gene. The CDR3 loop spans 15 amino acids. Trimming took 5 bases from V and 1 from J, leaving 13 bases between them. CDR3 residues: CASSLRPIRTDTQYF. CDR3 bases: TGTGCCAGCAGTCTCAGACCGATCCGCACAGATACGCAGTATTTT.

In this sample, this clonotype turned up many times. J is TRBJ2-3 and V is TRBV28; the D gene is possibly TRBD2 (6 bases). The V end was cut by 0 bases, the J end by 0 bases, with 10 bases between. The length of the CDR3 is 16 residues. Per germline, CDR1 MDHEN and CDR2 SYDVKM. The CDR3 protein is CASSLWSGPSTDTQYF. In DNA form, the CDR3 reads TGTGCCAGCAGTTTATGGAGCGGGCCTAGCACAGATACGCAGTATTTT.

As concerns this clonotype: This could be a read error, since a much larger clone is one nucleotide away. The chain joins TRBV5-1 to TRBJ1-3, with 7 bases matching TRBD1. Trimming cost V 0 bases and J 6 bases; bases outside gene matches: 6. The CDR3 consists of 15 residues. Per germline, CDR1 SGHRS and CDR2 YFSETQ. CDR3 bases: TGCGCCAGCAGCTTGGAGGGGGCGCAGGCAAACACCATATATTTT. Translation gives CASSLEGAQANTIYF.